The 11 T cell receptor beta chains reported below all come from one sample, sequenced in a study of identical twins. MiXCR was run by TCRdb on the 5' RACE reads, yielding one entry per CDR3 protein. The table has 450,000 to 500,000 distinct CDR3 sequences, more than 13% seen once. These sequences were also reported in another study, on yellow fever vaccine responses in identical twins.

Sequencing input: CD4+ T cells sorted from blood. Source of these receptors: a woman aged 18-29 years in good health.

Only a few counts were recorded for this clonotype. V gene TRBV28 combines with J gene TRBJ1-4, with D possibly being TRBD1 (5 bases). Trimming left V 5 bases short and J 5 bases short, with 15 bases between. Germline values: CDR1 MDHEN, CDR2 SYDVKM. CDR3 length equals 15 residues. Written as DNA, the CDR3 is TGTGCCAGCAGTGCCCAAGGGGTGGAGAATGAAAAACTGTTTTTT. The encoded protein is CASSAQGVENEKLFF.

This clonotype was detected ten times or more. This chain links TRBV12-3 or TRBV12-4 with TRBJ1-2; 9 bases are a match to TRBD1. V gave up 5 bases and J gave up 4 bases; unmatched junction bases: 5. This CDR3 is 14 amino acids long. The CDR3 here is CASSPGTGTYGYTF. CDR3 bases: TGTGCCAGCAGTCCCGGGACAGGGACCTATGGCTACACCTTC.

CDR3 bases: TGTGCCAGCAGTCCCTTAAGCGGGGGGGCTGGAGAGACCCAGTACTTC. Protein: CASSPLSGGAGETQYF. The J gene is TRBJ2-5, the V gene TRBV4-2; 10 bases line up with TRBD2. The CDR3 is 16 residues long. CDR1 LGHNA and CDR2 YNFKEQ come from the germline V gene. V was clipped by 6 bases and J by 4 bases; unmatched bases: 11.

This clonotype has more than one count but fewer than ten. The junction departs from the called germline gene at one end, perhaps through a read error. V gene TRBV7-7 combines with J gene TRBJ2-5, with 8 bases lining up with TRBD2. The CDR3 contains 14 residues. Germline V lookup: CDR1 SSHAT, CDR2 FNYEAQ (reference sequence). The CDR3: CASSFGGGKETQYF. In DNA form, the CDR3 reads TGTGCTAGCAGCTTCGGGGGGGGAAAAGAGACCCAGTACTTC.

This clonotype showed up just a few times. The genes are TRBV11-2 and TRBJ2-3, with a possible D match to TRBD2 (6 bases). V lost 1 base, J lost 5 bases, and 19 bases lay in between. The CDR3 runs to 17 residues. Germline V gene lookup returns CDR1 SGHAT and CDR2 FQNNGV. The CDR3 coding sequence is TGTGCCAGCAGCTTAGTAGGAGGGAAGAGCTTTGTAGATACGCAGTATTTT. Protein: CASSLVGGKSFVDTQYF.

The V gene is TRBV29-1, the J gene TRBJ1-4; no firm D call. V lost 6 bases, J lost 5 bases, and 13 bases lay in between. CDR1 is SQVTM and CDR2 is ANQGSEA in the germline V gene. This CDR3 has 13 residues. CDR3 sequence: CSVADLINEKLFF. CDR3 coding DNA: TGCAGCGTCGCTGATCTAATAAATGAAAAACTGTTTTTT.

This clonotype was picked up a small number of times. The J gene is TRBJ2-1, the V gene TRBV3-1; 9 bases fit TRBD2. The germline gives CDR1 LGHDT, CDR2 YNNKEL (reference sequence). After removal of 4 bases from V and 6 bases from J, the junction contained 10 bases not matched to a gene. The CDR3 has 16 residues. CDR3 sequence reads: CASSPIAGAVVNEQFF. In DNA, the CDR3 is TGTGCCAGCAGCCCGATAGCGGGAGCGGTGGTCAATGAGCAGTTCTTC.

This chain connects TRBV4-1 to TRBJ1-3; D gene unclear. The CDR3 consists of 14 residues. Germline CDR1 reads MGHRA; CDR2 reads YSYEKL. The V gene lost 3 bases and the J gene lost 0 bases, with 6 bases spanning the gap. The CDR3 bases are TGCGCCAGCAGCCAGGGGAGCTCTGGAAACACCATATATTTT. Residues: CASSQGSSGNTIYF.

This rearrangement joins TRBV6-2 or TRBV6-3 to TRBJ2-7; D uncertain. Deletions cut 0 bases from V and 5 bases from J, with 5 bases between. Germline assignment: CDR1 MNHEY and CDR2 SVGEGT. The CDR3 runs to 12 residues. CDR3 residues: CASSYSFNEQYF. The CDR3 region has the DNA TGTGCCAGCAGTTACTCGTTCAACGAGCAGTACTTC.

The chain links TRBV11-2 to TRBJ2-3; TRBD2 matches 8 bases. The CDR3 length is 13 residues. The junction had 7 bases not matched to a gene; V was cut back by 5 bases and J by 9 bases. Germline loops: CDR1 SGHAT, CDR2 FQNNGV. Here the CDR3 reads CASSPGGGITQYF. CDR3 DNA: TGTGCCAGCAGCCCCGGGGGGGGCATAACGCAGTATTTT.

This clonotype was observed a handful of times. The chain couples TRBV7-9 to TRBJ2-7; no definite D call. The CDR3 spans 12 residues. CDR1 is SEHNR, CDR2 FQNEAQ, per germline (reference sequence). Trimming cost V 6 bases and J 7 bases, with 13 bases left between them. CDR3 nucleotide sequence: TGTGCCAGCAGTAAGACAAGGCTTGAGCAGTACTTC. Translating it yields CASSKTRLEQYF.